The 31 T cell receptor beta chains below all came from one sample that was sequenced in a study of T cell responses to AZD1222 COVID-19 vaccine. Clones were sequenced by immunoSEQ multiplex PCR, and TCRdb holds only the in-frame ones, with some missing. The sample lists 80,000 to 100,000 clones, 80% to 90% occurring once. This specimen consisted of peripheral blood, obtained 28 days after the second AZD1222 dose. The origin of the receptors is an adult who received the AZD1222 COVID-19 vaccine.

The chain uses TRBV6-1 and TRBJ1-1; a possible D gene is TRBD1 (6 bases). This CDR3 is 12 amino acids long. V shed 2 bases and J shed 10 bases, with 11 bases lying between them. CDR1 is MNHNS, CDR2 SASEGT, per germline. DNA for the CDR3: TGTGCCAGCAGTGAAATGGAGGGGGGAGCTTTCTTT. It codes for CASSEMEGGAFF.

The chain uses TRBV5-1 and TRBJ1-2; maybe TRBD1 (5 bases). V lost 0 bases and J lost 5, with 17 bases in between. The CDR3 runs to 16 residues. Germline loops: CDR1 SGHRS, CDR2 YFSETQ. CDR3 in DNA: TGCGCCAGCAGCTTGGTGGGGGATGCTTGGGGATATGGCTACACCTTC. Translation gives CASSLVGDAWGYGYTF.

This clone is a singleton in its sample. The CDR3 bases are TGTGCCAGCAGTTACTCCGTAGGACAGATCGGCACTGAAGCTTTCTTT. The encoded protein is CASSYSVGQIGTEAFF. The V and J genes are TRBV6-5 and TRBJ1-1; the D gene is possibly TRBD1 (6 bases). V gave up 0 bases and J gave up 4 bases, with 15 bases separating them. The CDR3 contains 16 residues. Looked up from germline, CDR1 is MNHEY and CDR2 is SVGAGI.

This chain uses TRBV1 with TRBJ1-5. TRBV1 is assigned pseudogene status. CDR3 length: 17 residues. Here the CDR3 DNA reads TGCACCAGCAGCCATGACCTTAGGGAAGGTAGCAATCAGCCCCAGCATTTT. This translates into CTSSHDLREGSNQPQHF.

The CDR3 nucleotides are TGCGCCAGCAGCTTGATCGGGAACCACGAGCAGTACTTC. It translates to CASSLIGNHEQYF. The V gene is TRBV5-1, the J gene TRBJ2-7; D possibly corresponds to TRBD2 (5 bases). The CDR3 runs 13 residues. Between the trimmed V and J ends, which lost 1 base and 5 bases, there was a span of 10 bases. Looked up from germline, CDR1 is SGHRS and CDR2 is YFSETQ.

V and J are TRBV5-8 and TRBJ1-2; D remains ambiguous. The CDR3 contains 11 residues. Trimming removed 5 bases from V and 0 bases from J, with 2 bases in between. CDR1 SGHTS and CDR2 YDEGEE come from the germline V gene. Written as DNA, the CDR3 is TGTGCCAGCAGACCTAACTATGGCTACACCTTC. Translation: CASRPNYGYTF.

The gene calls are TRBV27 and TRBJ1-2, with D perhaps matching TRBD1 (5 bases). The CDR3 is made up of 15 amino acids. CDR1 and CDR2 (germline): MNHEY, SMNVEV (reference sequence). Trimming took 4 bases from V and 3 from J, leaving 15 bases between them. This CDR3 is CASSYTGATYYGYTF. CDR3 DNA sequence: TGTGCCAGCAGTTACACAGGAGCTACCTACTATGGCTACACCTTC.

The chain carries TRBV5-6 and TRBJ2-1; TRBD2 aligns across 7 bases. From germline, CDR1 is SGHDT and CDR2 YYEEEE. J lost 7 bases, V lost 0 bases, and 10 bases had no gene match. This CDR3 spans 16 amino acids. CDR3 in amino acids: CASSLGLASILNEQFF. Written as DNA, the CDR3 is TGTGCCAGCAGCTTGGGACTAGCTTCAATCTTGAATGAGCAGTTCTTC.

The CDR3 DNA follows: TGTGCCAGCAGCTTCGCGGCGGGCAATGAGCAGTTCTTC. It is translated as CASSFAAGNEQFF. This chain links TRBV5-6 with TRBJ2-1; possible D gene TRBD2, 5 bases. The CDR3 covers 13 residues. The germline V and J ends were trimmed by 2 bases and 6 bases, with 9 bases remaining between them. CDR1 is SGHDT and CDR2 is YYEEEE in the germline V gene.

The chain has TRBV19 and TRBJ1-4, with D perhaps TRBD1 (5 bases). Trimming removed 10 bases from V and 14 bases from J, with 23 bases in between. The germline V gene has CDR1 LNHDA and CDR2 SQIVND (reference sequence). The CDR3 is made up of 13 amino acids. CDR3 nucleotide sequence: TGTGCCACCAACGGGCAGGGCCTAGGGATGCTGTTTTTT. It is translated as CATNGQGLGMLFF.

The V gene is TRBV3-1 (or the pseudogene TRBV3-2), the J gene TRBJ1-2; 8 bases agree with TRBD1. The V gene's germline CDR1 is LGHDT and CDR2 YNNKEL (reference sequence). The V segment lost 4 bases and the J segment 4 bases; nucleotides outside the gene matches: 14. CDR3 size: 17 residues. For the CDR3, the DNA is TGTGCCAGCAGCCGCGGGACAGGTCCCCTTGGGTCCTATGGCTACACCTTC. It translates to CASSRGTGPLGSYGYTF.

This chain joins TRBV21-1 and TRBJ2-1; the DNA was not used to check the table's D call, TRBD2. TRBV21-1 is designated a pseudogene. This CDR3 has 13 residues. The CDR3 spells CASKTKPGDEQFF. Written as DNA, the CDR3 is TGTGCCAGTAAGACAAAGCCCGGGGATGAGCAGTTCTTC.

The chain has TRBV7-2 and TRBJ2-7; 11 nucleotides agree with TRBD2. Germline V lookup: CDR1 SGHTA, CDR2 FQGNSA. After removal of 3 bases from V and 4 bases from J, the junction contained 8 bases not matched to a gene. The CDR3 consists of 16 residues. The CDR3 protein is CASSFLAGGLGYEQYF. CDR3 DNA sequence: TGTGCCAGCAGCTTTTTAGCGGGGGGGCTAGGGTACGAGCAGTACTTC.

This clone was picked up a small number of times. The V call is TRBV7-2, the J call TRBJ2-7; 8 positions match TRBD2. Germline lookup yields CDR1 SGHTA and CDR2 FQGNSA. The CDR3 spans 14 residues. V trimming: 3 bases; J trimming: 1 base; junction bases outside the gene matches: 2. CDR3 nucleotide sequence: TGTGCCAGCAGCTTCGGGGGGGCGTCCTACGAGCAGTACTTC. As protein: CASSFGGASYEQYF.

The CDR3, as DNA: TGTGCCAGCAGTCCCACGGGGGCTTATAATTCACCCCTCCACTTT. It is translated as CASSPTGAYNSPLHF. J is TRBJ1-6 and V is TRBV27; D is perhaps TRBD1 (6 bases). Trimming took 5 bases from V and 4 from J, leaving 12 bases between them. CDR1 MNHEY and CDR2 SMNVEV come from the germline V gene (reference sequence). CDR3 length: 15 residues.

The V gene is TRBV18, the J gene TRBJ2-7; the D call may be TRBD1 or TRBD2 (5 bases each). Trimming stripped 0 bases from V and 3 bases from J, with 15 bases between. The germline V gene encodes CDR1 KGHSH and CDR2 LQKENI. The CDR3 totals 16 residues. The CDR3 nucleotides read TGTGCCAGCTCACCACCGGGGTGGGGGATAGGCTACGAGCAGTACTTC. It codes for CASSPPGWGIGYEQYF. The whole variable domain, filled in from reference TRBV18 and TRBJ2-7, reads NAGVMQNPRHLVRRRGQEARLRCSPMKGHSHVYWYRQLPEEGLKFMVYLQKENIIDESGMPKERFSAEFPKEGPSILRIQQVVRGDSAAYFCASSPPGWGIGYEQYFGPGTRLTVT.

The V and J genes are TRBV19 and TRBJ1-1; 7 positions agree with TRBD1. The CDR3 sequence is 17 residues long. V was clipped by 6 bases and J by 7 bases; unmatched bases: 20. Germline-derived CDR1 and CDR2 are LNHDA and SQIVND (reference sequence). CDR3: CASRSLRSGDSNFEAFF. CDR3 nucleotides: TGTGCCAGTAGATCTCTGAGGTCCGGGGACAGTAATTTTGAAGCTTTCTTT.

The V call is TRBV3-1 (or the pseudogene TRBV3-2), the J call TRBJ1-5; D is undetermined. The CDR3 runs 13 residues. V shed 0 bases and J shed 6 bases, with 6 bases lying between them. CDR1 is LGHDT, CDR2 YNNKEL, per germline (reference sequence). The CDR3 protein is CASSQDRGQPQHF. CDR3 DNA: TGTGCCAGCAGCCAAGATCGGGGTCAGCCCCAGCATTTT.

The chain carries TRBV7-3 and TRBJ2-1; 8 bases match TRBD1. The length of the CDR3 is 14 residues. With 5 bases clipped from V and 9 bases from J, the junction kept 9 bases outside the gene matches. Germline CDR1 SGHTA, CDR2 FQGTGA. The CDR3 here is CASSVGQGDREQFF. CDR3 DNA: TGTGCCAGCAGCGTTGGACAGGGCGATCGTGAGCAGTTCTTC.

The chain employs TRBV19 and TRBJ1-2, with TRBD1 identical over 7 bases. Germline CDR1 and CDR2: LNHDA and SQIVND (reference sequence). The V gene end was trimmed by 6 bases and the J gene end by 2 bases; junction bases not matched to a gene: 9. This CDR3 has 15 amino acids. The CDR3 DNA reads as TGTGCCAGTAGCCCACAGGGACAGCTCAACTATGGCTACACCTTC. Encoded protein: CASSPQGQLNYGYTF.

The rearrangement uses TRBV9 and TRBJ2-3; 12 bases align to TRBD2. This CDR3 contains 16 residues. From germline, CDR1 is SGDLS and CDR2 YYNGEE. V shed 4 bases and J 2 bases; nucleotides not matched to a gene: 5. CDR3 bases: TGTGCCAGCAGCCTAGCGGGAGGGAAGGACACAGATACGCAGTATTTT. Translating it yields CASSLAGGKDTDTQYF.

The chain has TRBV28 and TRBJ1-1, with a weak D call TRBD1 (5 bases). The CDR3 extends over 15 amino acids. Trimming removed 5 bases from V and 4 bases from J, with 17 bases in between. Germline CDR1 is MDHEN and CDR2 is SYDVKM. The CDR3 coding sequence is TGTGCCAGCAGTCCGCCCCTGTATGGGGGCACTGAAGCTTTCTTT. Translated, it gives CASSPPLYGGTEAFF.

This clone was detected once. CDR3 in DNA: TGTGCCAGCAGTTTCTCAGGGAACACTGAAGCTTTCTTT. Amino acids: CASSFSGNTEAFF. The rearrangement joins TRBV6-6 to TRBJ1-1; D is ambiguous. Germline CDR1 and CDR2: MNHNY and SVGAGI (reference sequence). This CDR3 has 13 residues. Trimming pared 4 bases from V and 1 base from J, leaving 7 bases between.

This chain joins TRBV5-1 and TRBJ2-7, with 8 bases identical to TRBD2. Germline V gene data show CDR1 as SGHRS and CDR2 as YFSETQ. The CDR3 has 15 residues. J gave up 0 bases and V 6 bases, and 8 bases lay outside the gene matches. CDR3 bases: TGCGCCAGCACGACGGGAGCGGGAGTCTCCTACGAGCAGTACTTC. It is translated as CASTTGAGVSYEQYF.

CDR3 amino acids: CASSRGGTGETEAFF. As DNA, the CDR3 is TGTGCCAGCAGCCGCGGGGGAACAGGGGAAACTGAAGCTTTCTTT. The chain is built from TRBV11-1 and TRBJ1-1; 7 bases line up with TRBD1. V shed 5 bases and J 5 bases; nucleotides not matched to a gene: 11. This CDR3 has 15 amino acids. Germline CDR1 and CDR2: SGHAT and FQDESV (reference sequence).

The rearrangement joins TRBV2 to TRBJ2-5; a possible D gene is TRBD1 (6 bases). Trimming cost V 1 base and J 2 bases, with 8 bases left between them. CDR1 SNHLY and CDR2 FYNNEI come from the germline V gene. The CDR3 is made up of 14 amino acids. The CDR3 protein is CASSEGTVQETQYF. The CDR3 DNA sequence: TGTGCCAGCAGTGAAGGGACAGTGCAAGAGACCCAGTACTTC.

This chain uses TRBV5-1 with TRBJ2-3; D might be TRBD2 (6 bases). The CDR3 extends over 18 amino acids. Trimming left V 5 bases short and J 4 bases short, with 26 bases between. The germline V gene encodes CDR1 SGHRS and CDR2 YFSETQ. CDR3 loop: CASRGGRPPDYTSDTQYF. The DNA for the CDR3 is TGCGCCAGCAGAGGTGGGAGGCCCCCCGACTACACTTCAGATACGCAGTATTTT. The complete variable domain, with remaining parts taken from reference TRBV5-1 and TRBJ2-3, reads KAGVTQTPRYLIKTRGQQVTLSCSPISGHRSVSWYQQTPGQGLQFLFEYFSETQRNKGNFPGRFSGRQFSNSRSEMNVSTLELGDSALYLCASRGGRPPDYTSDTQYFGPGTRLTVL.

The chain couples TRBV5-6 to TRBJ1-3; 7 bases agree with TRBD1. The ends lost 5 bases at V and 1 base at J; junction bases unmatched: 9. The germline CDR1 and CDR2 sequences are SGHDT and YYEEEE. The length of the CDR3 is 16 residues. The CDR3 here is CASSKDRERSGNTIYF. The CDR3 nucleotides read TGTGCCAGCAGTAAAGACAGGGAGAGATCTGGAAACACCATATATTTT.

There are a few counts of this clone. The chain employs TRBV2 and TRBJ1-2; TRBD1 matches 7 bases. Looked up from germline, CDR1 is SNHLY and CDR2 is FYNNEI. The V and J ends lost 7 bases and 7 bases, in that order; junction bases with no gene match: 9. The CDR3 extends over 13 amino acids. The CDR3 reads CASILQGQSGYTF. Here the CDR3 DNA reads TGTGCCAGCATCCTACAGGGGCAGTCTGGCTACACCTTC.

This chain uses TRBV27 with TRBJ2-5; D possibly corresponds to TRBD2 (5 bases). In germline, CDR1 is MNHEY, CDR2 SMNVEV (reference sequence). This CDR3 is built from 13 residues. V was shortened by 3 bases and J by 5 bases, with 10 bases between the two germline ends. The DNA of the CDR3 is TGTGCCAGCAGTTTTGGGAGTAGGGAGACCCAGTACTTC. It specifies CASSFGSRETQYF.

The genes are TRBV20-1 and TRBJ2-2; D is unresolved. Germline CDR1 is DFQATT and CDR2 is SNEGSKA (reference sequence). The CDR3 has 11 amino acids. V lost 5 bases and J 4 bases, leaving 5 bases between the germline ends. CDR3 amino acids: CSASATGELFF. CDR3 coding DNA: TGCAGTGCTTCGGCCACCGGGGAGCTGTTTTTT.